This paragraph covers one T cell receptor beta chain sequence. Per the original methods: The authors estimated nucleated cell counts from reference gene primer amplification. Measured with immunoSEQ multiplex PCR; TCRdb has only the in-frame clones, and not every one. V, J and clone size derive from that table, while D and trimming were established from the DNA sequence. The sample includes over 85,000 clones, about 89% of them seen just once. The data belong to a study of blood T cell repertoires in COVID-19. Whole-study context: Samples of COVID-19 (acute and convalescent) were obtained from the United States, Italy and Spain. Sources were T cells, B-cell-depleted T cells, or PBMCs; the material itself was cDNA or gDNA.

The sample was peripheral blood. The source is a human donor with acute or convalescent COVID-19. The donor label of this sample is uncertain.

The CDR3 bases are TGTGCCAGCTCACTGGAAATTGACAGGGGGTATGGCTACACCTTC. It encodes CASSLEIDRGYGYTF. The chain uses TRBV18 and TRBJ1-2; 9 nucleotides line up with TRBD1. Germline CDR1 is KGHSH and CDR2 is LQKENI. Trimming at V came to 4 bases and at J to 5 bases, leaving 8 bases not matched to a gene. The CDR3 has 15 amino acids.